This note documents a single T cell receptor beta chain sequence. The antigen remains undetermined. CDR1 and CDR2 from the germline V gene are MNHEY and SVGAGI. V was shortened by 0 bases and J by 2 bases, with 14 bases between the two germline ends. The CDR3 spans 16 residues. The sample belongs to a study of molecular identifiers for immune sequencing clone quantification. Broader study findings: Effector cells kept over 98% of their molecules in clones above 20 RNA copies, while naive cells kept under 1% there.

TCRdb processed the PCR reads anew with MiXCR; each CDR3 protein has one entry. This table has about 640,000 distinct CDR3 sequences, nearly 20% appearing once. The rearrangement uses TRBV6-5 and TRBJ2-7; possible D gene TRBD2, 6 bases. The sequence was collected from a human donor in good health. Some libraries in this study had Jurkat cell RNA spiked in. Sequenced material: naive CD8+ T cells from blood, with Jurkat cell RNA spiked in. Specified subset: FACS-sorted CD8+CD4-CCR7+CD45RA+ naive T cells. Here the CDR3 reads CASSYSSGLPAYEQYF. In nucleotides, the CDR3 is TGTGCCAGCAGTTACTCGAGCGGGTTACCCGCCTACGAGCAGTACTTC.